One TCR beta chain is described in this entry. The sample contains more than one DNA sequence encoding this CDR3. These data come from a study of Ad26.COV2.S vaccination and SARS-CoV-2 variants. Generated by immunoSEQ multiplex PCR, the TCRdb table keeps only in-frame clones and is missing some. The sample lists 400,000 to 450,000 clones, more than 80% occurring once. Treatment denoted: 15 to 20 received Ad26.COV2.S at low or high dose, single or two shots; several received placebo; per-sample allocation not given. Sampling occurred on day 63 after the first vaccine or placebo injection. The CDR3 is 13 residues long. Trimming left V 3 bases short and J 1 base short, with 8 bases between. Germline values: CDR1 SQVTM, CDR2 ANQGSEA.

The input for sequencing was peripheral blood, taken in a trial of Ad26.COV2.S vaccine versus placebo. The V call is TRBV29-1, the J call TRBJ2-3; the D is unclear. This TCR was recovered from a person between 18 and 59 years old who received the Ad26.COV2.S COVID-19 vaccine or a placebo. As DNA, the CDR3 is TGCAGCGTTGACTCCGCGGGCACAGATACGCAGTATTTT. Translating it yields CSVDSAGTDTQYF.